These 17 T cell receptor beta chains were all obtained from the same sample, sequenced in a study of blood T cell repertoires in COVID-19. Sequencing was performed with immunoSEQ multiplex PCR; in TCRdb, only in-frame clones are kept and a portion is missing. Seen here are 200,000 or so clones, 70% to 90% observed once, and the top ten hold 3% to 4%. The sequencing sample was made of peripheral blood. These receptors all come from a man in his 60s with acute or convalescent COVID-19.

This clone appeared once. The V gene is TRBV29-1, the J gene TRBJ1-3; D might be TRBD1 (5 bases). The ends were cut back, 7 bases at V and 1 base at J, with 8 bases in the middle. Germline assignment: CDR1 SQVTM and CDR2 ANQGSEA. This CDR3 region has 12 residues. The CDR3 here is CSAGASGNTIYF. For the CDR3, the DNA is TGCAGCGCTGGGGCGTCTGGAAACACCATATATTTT.

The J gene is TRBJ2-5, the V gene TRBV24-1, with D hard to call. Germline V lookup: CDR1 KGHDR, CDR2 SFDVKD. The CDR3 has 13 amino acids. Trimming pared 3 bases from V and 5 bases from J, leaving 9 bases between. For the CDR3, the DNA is TGTGCCACCAGTGATGGAGTGGTGGAGACCCAGTACTTC. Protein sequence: CATSDGVVETQYF.

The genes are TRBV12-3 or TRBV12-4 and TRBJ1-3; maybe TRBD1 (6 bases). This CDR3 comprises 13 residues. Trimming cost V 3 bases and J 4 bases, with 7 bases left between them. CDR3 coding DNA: TGTGCCAGCAGTTTTGACAGGGGAAACACCATATATTTT. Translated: CASSFDRGNTIYF.

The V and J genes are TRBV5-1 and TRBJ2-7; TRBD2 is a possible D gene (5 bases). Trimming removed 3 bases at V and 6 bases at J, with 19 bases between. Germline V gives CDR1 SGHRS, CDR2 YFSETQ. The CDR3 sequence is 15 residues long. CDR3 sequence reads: CASSSAAAGIREQYF. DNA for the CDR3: TGCGCCAGCAGCTCCGCCGCGGCGGGCATCCGCGAGCAGTACTTC.

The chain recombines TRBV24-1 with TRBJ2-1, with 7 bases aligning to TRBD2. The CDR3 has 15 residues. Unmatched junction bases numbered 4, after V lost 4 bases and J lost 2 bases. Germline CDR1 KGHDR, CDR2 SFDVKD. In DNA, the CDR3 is TGTGCCACCAGTGACCCCAGCGGGGCCTACAATGAGCAGTTCTTC. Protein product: CATSDPSGAYNEQFF.

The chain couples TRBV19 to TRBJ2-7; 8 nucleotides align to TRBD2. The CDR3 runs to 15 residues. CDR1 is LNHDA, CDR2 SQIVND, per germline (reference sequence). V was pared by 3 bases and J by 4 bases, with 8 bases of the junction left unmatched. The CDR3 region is CASSIQAGVGYEQYF. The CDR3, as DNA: TGTGCCAGTAGTATTCAAGCGGGAGTTGGTTACGAGCAGTACTTC.

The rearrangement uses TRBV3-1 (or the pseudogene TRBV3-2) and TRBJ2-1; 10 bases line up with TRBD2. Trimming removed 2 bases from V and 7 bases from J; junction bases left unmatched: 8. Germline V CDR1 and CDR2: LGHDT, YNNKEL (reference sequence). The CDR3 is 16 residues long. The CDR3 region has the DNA TGTGCCAGCAGCCAACAAGCGGGAGGGCCGTCTAATGAGCAGTTCTTC. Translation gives CASSQQAGGPSNEQFF.

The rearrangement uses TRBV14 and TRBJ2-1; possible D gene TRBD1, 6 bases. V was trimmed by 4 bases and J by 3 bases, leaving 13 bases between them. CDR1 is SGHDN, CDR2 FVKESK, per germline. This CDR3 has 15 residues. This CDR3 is CASSRDTERYNEQFF. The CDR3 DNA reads TGTGCCAGCAGCCGGGACACCGAACGCTACAATGAGCAGTTCTTC.

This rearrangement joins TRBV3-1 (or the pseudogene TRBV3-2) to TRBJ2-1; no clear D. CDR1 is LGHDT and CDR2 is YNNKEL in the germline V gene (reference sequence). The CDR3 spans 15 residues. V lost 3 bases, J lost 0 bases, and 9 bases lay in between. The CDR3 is CASSHTPGSYNEQFF. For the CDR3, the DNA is TGTGCCAGCAGCCACACCCCAGGCTCCTACAATGAGCAGTTCTTC.

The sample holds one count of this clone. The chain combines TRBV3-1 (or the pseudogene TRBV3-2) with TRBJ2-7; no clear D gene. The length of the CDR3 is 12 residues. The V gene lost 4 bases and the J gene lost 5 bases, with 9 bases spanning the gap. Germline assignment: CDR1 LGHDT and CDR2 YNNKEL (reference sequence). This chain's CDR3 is CASSPSVHEQYF. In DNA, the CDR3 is TGTGCCAGCAGCCCGTCGGTCCACGAGCAGTACTTC.

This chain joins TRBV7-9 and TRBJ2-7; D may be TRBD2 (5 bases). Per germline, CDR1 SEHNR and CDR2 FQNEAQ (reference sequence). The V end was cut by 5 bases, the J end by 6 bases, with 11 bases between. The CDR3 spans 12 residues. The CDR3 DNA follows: TGTGCCAGCAGCAGGACTTCCCTCGAGCAGTACTTC. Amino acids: CASSRTSLEQYF.

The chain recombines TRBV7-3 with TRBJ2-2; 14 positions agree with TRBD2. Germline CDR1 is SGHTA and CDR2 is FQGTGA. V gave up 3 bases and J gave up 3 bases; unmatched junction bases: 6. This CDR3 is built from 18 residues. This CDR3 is CASSFSGTSGRDTGELFF. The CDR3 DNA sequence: TGTGCCAGCAGCTTCTCCGGGACTAGCGGGAGAGACACCGGGGAGCTGTTTTTT. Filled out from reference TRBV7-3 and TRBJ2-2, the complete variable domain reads GAGVSQTPSNKVTEKGKYVELRCDPISGHTALYWYRQSLGQGPEFLIYFQGTGAADDSGLPNDRFFAVRPEGSVSTLKIQRTERGDSAVYLCASSFSGTSGRDTGELFFGEGSRLTVL.

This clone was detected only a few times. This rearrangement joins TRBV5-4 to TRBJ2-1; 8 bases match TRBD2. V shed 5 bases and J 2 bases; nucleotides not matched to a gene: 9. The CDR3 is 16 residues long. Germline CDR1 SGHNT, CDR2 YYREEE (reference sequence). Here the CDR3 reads CASSLRAAGAYNEQFF. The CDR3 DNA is TGTGCCAGCAGTTTAAGGGCAGCGGGAGCCTACAATGAGCAGTTCTTC.

The CDR3 DNA sequence: TGTGCCAGCAGTTCGTCTATAGCGCGGTCCTACAATGAGCAGTTCTTC. It codes for CASSSSIARSYNEQFF. The V call is TRBV6-5, the J call TRBJ2-1, with D perhaps TRBD2 (5 bases). Trimming left V 4 bases short and J 1 base short, with 14 bases between. Looked up from germline, CDR1 is MNHEY and CDR2 is SVGAGI. This CDR3 has 16 amino acids.

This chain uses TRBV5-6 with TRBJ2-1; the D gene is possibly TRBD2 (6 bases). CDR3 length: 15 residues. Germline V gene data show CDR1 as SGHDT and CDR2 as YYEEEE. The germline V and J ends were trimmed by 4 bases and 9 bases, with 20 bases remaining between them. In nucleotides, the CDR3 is TGTGCCAGCAGCCCCCGGGACTCCCGTGCGCGTGAGCAGTTCTTC. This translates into CASSPRDSRAREQFF. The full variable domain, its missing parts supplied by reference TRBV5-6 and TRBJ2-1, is DAGVTQSPTHLIKTRGQQVTLRCSPKSGHDTVSWYQQALGQGPQFIFQYYEEEERQRGNFPDRFSGHQFPNYSSELNVNALLLGDSALYLCASSPRDSRAREQFFGPGTRLTVL.

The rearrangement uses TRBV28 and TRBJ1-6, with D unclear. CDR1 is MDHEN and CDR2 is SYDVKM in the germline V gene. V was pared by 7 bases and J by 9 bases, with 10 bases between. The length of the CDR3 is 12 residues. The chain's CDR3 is CASTTIASPLHF. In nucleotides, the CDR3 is TGTGCCAGCACTACCATCGCTTCACCCCTCCACTTT.

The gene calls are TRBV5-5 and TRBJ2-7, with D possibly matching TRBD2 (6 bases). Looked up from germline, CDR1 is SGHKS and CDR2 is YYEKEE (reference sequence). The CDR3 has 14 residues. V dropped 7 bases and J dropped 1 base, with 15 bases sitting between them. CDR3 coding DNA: TGTGCCAGCGGGCCCTTCCTAGCGTCCTACGAGCAGTACTTC. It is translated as CASGPFLASYEQYF.